This TCR beta chain was profiled in a study of CD8 T cells in ankylosing spondylitis. Study outcomes and limitations: Disease-linked clones were reportedly significantly enriched in matched ankylosing spondylitis synovial fluid. CD8+ cells made up the disease-linked clones, which were relatively rare in peripheral blood.

J gave up 6 bases and V 3 bases, and 7 bases lay outside the gene matches. Per the germline V gene, CDR1 is KGHDR and CDR2 is SFDVKD. This CDR3 has 16 amino acids. This clonotype has at least ten counts. The target antigen is unknown. Library preparation for TCR beta used quantitative 5'-RACE with molecular barcodes. MiXCR, run by TCRdb on the 5' RACE reads, gives a single entry per CDR3 protein. This sample has 120,000 or so distinct CDR3 sequences, with approximately 14% found just once. Material: blood, either unsorted or a sorted T cell fraction (not recorded which). This TCR was recovered from a female donor with ankylosing spondylitis or in good health (not recorded which). The chain employs TRBV24-1 and TRBJ2-3; 11 nucleotides agree with TRBD2. The CDR3 DNA reads as TGTGCCACCAGTGATCCCTCTAGCGGGGGGCGGGATACGCAGTATTTT. This gives the protein CATSDPSSGGRDTQYF.